The rows below give T cell receptor beta chains drawn from one sample of a study of shared clonotypes between healthy human individuals. Assay: immunoSEQ multiplex PCR; the TCRdb copy retains only in-frame clones and omits some. The sample shows around 2,100,000 clones, over 85% of them seen only once. Specimen: naive CD8+ T cells sorted from blood. These receptors all stem from a man between 18 and 35 years old in good health. Each CDR3 is given with its conserved first and last residue. The D gene is left open where the match is weak. Only some rows state a clone size, as once, few, many or a class for expanded clones.

>TRBV4-3|TRBJ2-7|NA|NA
CASSQVAVGDEQYF
TGCGCCAGCAGCCAAGTTGCTGTTGGCGACGAGCAGTACTTC
>TRBV4-3|TRBJ2-1|NA|NA
CASSQAASPREQFF
TGCGCCAGCAGCCAAGCGGCCTCCCCTCGGGAGCAGTTCTTC
>TRBV7-8|TRBJ2-7|TRBD2|NA
CASSHPVWASGSGYEQYF
TGTGCCAGCAGCCATCCCGTTTGGGCTAGCGGGAGTGGATACGAGCAGTACTTC
>TRBV5-1|TRBJ1-6|TRBD1|NA
CASSLETGGTSPLHF
TGCGCCAGCAGCTTGGAAACAGGGGGCACTTCACCCCTCCACTTT
>TRBV10-2|TRBJ2-3|TRBD2|NA
CASSDSGGALDTQYF
TGCGCCAGCAGTGATAGCGGGGGGGCCTTAGATACGCAGTATTTT
>TRBV9|TRBJ2-7|NA|NA
CASSVGGYEQYF
TGTGCCAGCAGCGTCGGTGGTTACGAGCAGTACTTC
>TRBV7-9|TRBJ2-3|TRBD2|NA
CASSPRTSGPTDTQYF
TGTGCCAGCAGCCCAAGGACTAGCGGGCCCACAGATACGCAGTATTTT
>TRBV27|TRBJ2-1|TRBD2|NA
CASSRTSGNNEQFF
TGTGCCAGCAGTCGGACTAGCGGGAATAATGAGCAGTTCTTC
>TRBV2|TRBJ2-2|NA|NA
CASSEIAGELFF
TGTGCCAGCAGTGAGATAGCGGGGGAGCTGTTTTTT
>TRBV30|TRBJ2-4|TRBD2|NA
CAWRPSGNPLRNIQYF
TGTGCCTGGAGGCCTAGCGGGAACCCATTGCGAAACATTCAGTACTTC
>TRBV27|TRBJ1-2|NA|NA
CASSKGTLYGYTF
TGTGCCAGCAGCAAAGGAACACTTTATGGCTACACCTTC
>TRBV19|TRBJ1-6|TRBD1|once
CASSYDRDSNSPLHF
TGTGCCAGTAGTTACGACCGGGACAGCAATTCACCCCTCCACTTT
>TRBV27|TRBJ2-1|TRBD2|NA
CASTQRGPTYNEQFF
TGTGCCAGCACTCAGCGGGGGCCCACCTACAATGAGCAGTTCTTC
>TRBV27|TRBJ1-5|NA|NA
CASSFGGMGQPQHF
TGTGCCAGCAGTTTTGGAGGGATGGGGCAGCCCCAGCATTTT
>TRBV7-6|TRBJ1-5|TRBD1|NA
CASSPTGGVQHF
TGTGCCAGCAGCCCCACAGGGGGCGTACAGCATTTT
>TRBV13|TRBJ1-4|NA|NA
CASSLSLESEKLFF
TGTGCCAGCAGCTTATCCCTGGAGAGTGAAAAACTGTTTTTT
>TRBV6-6|TRBJ2-1|NA|NA
CASSYSWGTGAKEFF
NA
>TRBV28|TRBJ2-3|TRBD1|NA
CASSPDRGRRTDTQYF
TGTGCCAGCAGTCCGGACAGGGGTCGTAGAACAGATACGCAGTATTTT
>TRBV13|TRBJ2-7|NA|NA
CASSLNGAGPYEQYF
TGTGCCAGCAGCCTCAATGGGGCGGGACCTTACGAGCAGTACTTC
>TRBV7-9|TRBJ2-7|NA|NA
CASSLVDSFYEQYF
TGTGCCAGCAGCTTAGTCGATTCCTTCTACGAGCAGTACTTC